The clone carrying this TCR beta chain has at least ten counts. Deletions cut 6 bases from V and 4 bases from J, with 12 bases between. This CDR3 comprises 13 residues. Germline-derived CDR1 and CDR2 are MNHEY and SMNVEV (reference sequence). TCR beta CDR3 region amplification was performed from RNA transcripts. A set of HTBI primers served as the primers for a first-round RT-PCR of the TCR CDR3. Using its own MiXCR run on the multiplex PCR reads, TCRdb lists one record per CDR3 protein. The sample carries 500,000 to 550,000 distinct CDR3 sequences, around 20% recorded once. Diagnosis rested on symptoms, serum thyroxine and TRAb, thyroid ultrasound, and orbital computed tomography. From 9 to 10 ml of fresh peripheral blood, PBMCs were isolated. This record comes from a study of T cells in Graves' hyperthyroidism and ophthalmopathy.

The sequencing input was blood. The clonotype comes from a man aged 40-55 years with Graves' ophthalmopathy. This chain joins TRBV27 and TRBJ1-2, with unresolved D. The CDR3 DNA reads TGTGCCAGCAGCCAAACCGGGAGCTATGGCTACACCTTC. It translates to CASSQTGSYGYTF.